The rows below give T cell receptor beta chains drawn from one sample of a study of beta chain features in type 1 diabetes. TCRdb's copy holds only in-frame clones and misses some; the assay was immunoSEQ multiplex PCR. Counted here are about 180,000 clones, roughly an eighth occurring once; the ten biggest clones make up 0.62%. Sequenced: central memory CD4+ T cells from blood. These receptors were taken from a woman under 30 in good health. Both conserved end residues are part of each CDR3. D genes are given only for firm matches. Clone size is stated in some rows and not others, as once, few, many or a class when expanded.

clone_size,v_call,d_call,j_call,cdr3_aa,cdr3_nt
few,TRBV7-9,-,TRBJ1-2,CASSPAGRGYGYTF,TGTGCCAGCAGCCCGGCCGGCAGGGGCTATGGCTACACCTTC
-,TRBV6-1,-,TRBJ2-7,CASSRAIAYEQYF,TGTGCCAGCAGCCGCGCCATAGCCTACGAGCAGTACTTC
-,TRBV9,-,TRBJ1-5,CASSVGVGNQPQHF,TGTGCCAGCAGCGTAGGAGTCGGGAATCAGCCCCAGCATTTT
-,TRBV30,-,TRBJ2-7,CAWQNRDKAYEQYF,TGTGCCTGGCAAAACCGGGACAAAGCCTACGAGCAGTACTTC
-,TRBV5-4,-,TRBJ2-1,CASSVTGTQFF,TGTGCCAGCAGCGTTACGGGAACCCAGTTCTTC
few,TRBV28,TRBD2,TRBJ2-7,CASSFPAGGPSYEQYF,TGTGCCAGCAGTTTCCCAGCGGGAGGGCCCTCCTACGAGCAGTACTTC
-,TRBV29-1,-,TRBJ2-7,CSAVTTASSYEQYF,TGCAGCGCCGTTACTACGGCGAGCTCCTACGAGCAGTACTTC
few,TRBV19,TRBD2,TRBJ2-1,CASSSGLHNGEQFF,TGTGCCAGTAGTTCGGGACTACATAACGGTGAGCAGTTCTTC
few,TRBV30,-,TRBJ2-5,CAWSPLETQYF,TGTGCCTGGTCCCCTCTGGAGACCCAGTACTTC
-,TRBV7-9,-,TRBJ2-6,CASSDNRAPGANVLTF,TGTGCCAGCAGCGACAACAGGGCCCCTGGGGCCAACGTCCTGACTTTC
few,TRBV7-9,-,TRBJ2-3,CASSSRSLLTDTQYF,TGTGCCAGCAGCTCGAGGAGCTTATTAACAGATACGCAGTATTTT
few,TRBV4-1,TRBD1,TRBJ1-2,CASSQDSMGQGVFGYTF,TGCGCCAGCAGCCAAGATAGTATGGGACAGGGGGTGTTTGGCTACACCTTC
-,TRBV5-1,TRBD1,TRBJ2-5,CASSLEDRDTAQYF,TGCGCCAGCAGCTTGGAGGACAGGGATACAGCCCAGTACTTC
-,TRBV27,-,TRBJ2-3,CASSSTRGDTQYF,TGTGCCAGCAGTTCAACTAGGGGGGATACGCAGTATTTT
few,TRBV5-6,TRBD2,TRBJ2-7,CASSFGQRGSYEQYF,TGTGCCAGCAGCTTTGGGCAGCGGGGCTCCTACGAGCAGTACTTC
-,TRBV11-3,-,TRBJ2-1,CASSLASWKNEQFF,TGTGCCAGCAGCTTGGCTAGTTGGAAAAATGAGCAGTTCTTC
-,TRBV19,TRBD1,TRBJ1-1,CATKDRGSTEAFF,TGTGCCACTAAGGACAGGGGGAGTACTGAAGCTTTCTTT
-,TRBV7-8,TRBD1,TRBJ2-7,CASSSRVGQGNHEQYF,TGTGCCAGCAGCTCAAGGGTCGGACAGGGGAACCACGAGCAGTACTTC
few,TRBV29-1,TRBD2,TRBJ2-7,CSVVTSGRASEQYF,TGCAGCGTTGTAACTAGCGGGAGGGCCTCCGAGCAGTACTTC
few,TRBV19,-,TRBJ2-6,CASSSQGANVLTF,TGTGCCAGTAGTAGCCAGGGGGCCAACGTCCTGACTTTC
few,TRBV19,TRBD1,TRBJ2-6,CASSKGQGNSGANVLTF,TGTGCCAGTAGTAAGGGACAGGGGAACTCTGGGGCCAACGTCCTGACTTTC
few,TRBV7-3,TRBD2,TRBJ2-7,CASSVRSLAGSYEQYF,TGTGCCAGCAGCGTGAGGAGCCTAGCGGGTTCCTACGAGCAGTACTTC
-,TRBV7-9,-,TRBJ2-7,CASSLAEVKYF,TGTGCCAGCAGCTTAGCCGAGGTAAAGTACTTC
-,TRBV10-3,TRBD1,TRBJ1-2,CAISESTGTGGIDGYTF,TGTGCCATCAGTGAGTCCACCGGGACAGGGGGCATCGATGGCTACACCTTC
few,TRBV6-1,-,TRBJ2-4,CASSSEGLKSIQYF,TGTGCCAGCAGTTCTGAGGGCTTAAAAAGTATTCAGTACTTC
-,TRBV7-2,TRBD2,TRBJ2-1,CASRFSGRGYNEQFF,TGTGCCAGCAGATTCAGCGGGAGGGGCTACAATGAGCAGTTCTTC
-,TRBV7-9,TRBD2,TRBJ2-5,CASSLSSGRETQYF,TGTGCCAGCAGCTTATCAAGCGGGAGAGAGACCCAGTACTTC
few,TRBV11-2,-,TRBJ2-2,CASKPRERELFF,TGTGCCAGCAAACCCCGGGAGAGGGAGCTGTTTTTT
many,TRBV19,-,TRBJ2-7,CASSPRTVYEQYF,TGTGCCAGTAGTCCCCGGACAGTCTACGAGCAGTACTTC
few,TRBV25-1,-,TRBJ2-2,CASTRTDTGELFF,TGTGCCAGCACTCGGACAGACACCGGGGAGCTGTTTTTT
-,TRBV4-3,TRBD1,TRBJ1-2,CASSQDLQGGPIYGYTF,TGCGCCAGCAGCCAAGATCTACAGGGGGGACCCATCTATGGCTACACCTTC
-,TRBV6-5,TRBD2,TRBJ2-1,CASSYRLAGGANEQFF,TGTGCCAGCAGTTACCGACTAGCGGGAGGGGCCAATGAGCAGTTCTTC
few,TRBV9,TRBD2,TRBJ2-1,CASSASGVGMKQFF,TGTGCCAGCAGCGCCAGCGGGGTGGGGATGAAGCAGTTCTTC
-,TRBV27,-,TRBJ2-3,CASRGTSTDTQYF,TGTGCCAGCAGGGGCACTAGCACAGATACGCAGTATTTT
many,TRBV4-1,-,TRBJ2-5,CASSQEGTLRQETQYF,TGCGCCAGCAGCCAAGAAGGGACTCTCCGTCAAGAGACCCAGTACTTC
few,TRBV7-3,TRBD1,TRBJ2-5,CASSLRGGGQETQYF,TGTGCCAGCAGCTTAAGAGGGGGCGGGCAAGAGACCCAGTACTTC
-,TRBV29-1,TRBD1,TRBJ1-1,CSVRQGNTEAFF,TGCAGCGTCCGACAGGGGAACACTGAAGCTTTCTTT
few,TRBV7-8,TRBD2,TRBJ2-3,CASSAGTSGRVSDTQYF,TGTGCCAGCAGCGCCGGGACTAGCGGGAGGGTGTCAGATACGCAGTATTTT
-,TRBV19,-,TRBJ2-6,CASSTKGAPGANVLTF,TGTGCCAGTAGTACCAAAGGGGCTCCCGGGGCCAACGTCCTGACTTTC
-,TRBV4-2,TRBD1,TRBJ2-5,CASSQGQGGETQYF,TGTGCCAGCAGCCAAGGACAGGGCGGAGAGACCCAGTACTTC